The 25 T cell receptor beta chains below come from one sample, sequenced in a study of Graves' ophthalmopathy and Graves' hyperthyroidism. The sequenced template was RNA, covering the TCR beta CDR3 region. Scientists carried out first-round RT-PCR using HTBI primers and then a second-round multiplex PCR. TCRdb itself ran the multiplex PCR reads through MiXCR, one entry per CDR3 protein. The sample has about 370,000 distinct CDR3 sequences; about 17% are singletons. What was sequenced was peripheral blood. Every receptor here comes from a woman between 18 and 30 years old with Graves' ophthalmopathy.

This clonotype was counted many times. The chain has TRBV30 and TRBJ1-1, with D possibly TRBD1 on 5 matching bases. V shed 4 bases and J shed 3 bases, with 12 bases lying between them. Germline V gene sequence: CDR1 GTSNPN, CDR2 SVGIG (reference sequence). CDR3 length equals 13 residues. CDR3 loop: CAWTGWGYTEAFF. The CDR3 DNA follows: TGTGCCTGGACGGGTTGGGGGTACACTGAAGCTTTCTTT.

This clonotype came up many times. The V gene is TRBV20-1, the J gene TRBJ1-1; D gene uncertain. Germline V gene data show CDR1 as DFQATT and CDR2 as SNEGSKA (reference sequence). The V end lost 6 bases, the J end lost 6 bases, and 20 bases lay between the germline ends. This CDR3 region has 14 residues. In nucleotides, the CDR3 is TGCAGTGCCCTTAGGTCAAAATCCGGTCCTGAAGCTTTCTTT. This codes for CSALRSKSGPEAFF.

This clonotype was observed many times. J is TRBJ1-1 and V is TRBV7-2; D ambiguous. Deletions cut 0 bases from V and 4 bases from J, with 18 bases between. The CDR3 runs to 17 residues. Germline V gene data show CDR1 as SGHTA and CDR2 as FQGNSA. The CDR3 bases are TGTGCCAGCAGCTTAGCGCTCGTCGTCGAGAGGAGCACTGAAGCTTTCTTT. It encodes CASSLALVVERSTEAFF.

This clonotype has a count of ten or more. J is TRBJ2-2 and V is TRBV12-3 or TRBV12-4; D may be TRBD2 (6 bases). The CDR3 has 14 residues. V was cut by 8 bases and J by 5 bases, with 15 bases left in between. Here the CDR3 DNA reads TGTGCCAGCGCGAGGGAGGCAGGAACCGGGGAGCTGTTTTTT. It is translated as CASAREAGTGELFF.

This clonotype was seen many times. In DNA, the CDR3 is TGTGCCAGCAGTTCCCCCCGCCTAGCGGGAGTGGATACGCAGTATTTT. Residues: CASSSPRLAGVDTQYF. The rearrangement uses TRBV27 and TRBJ2-3; TRBD2 aligns across 10 bases. Germline CDR1 reads MNHEY; CDR2 reads SMNVEV (reference sequence). The CDR3 totals 16 residues. Trimming removed 4 bases from V and 6 bases from J; junction bases left unmatched: 10.

The chain combines TRBV12-3 or TRBV12-4 with TRBJ2-2; 11 positions match TRBD2. The CDR3 loop spans 15 amino acids. J lost 1 base, V lost 7 bases, and 2 bases had no gene match. The CDR3 DNA follows: TGTGCCAGCAAGGGGACTAGCGGGAACACCGGGGAGCTGTTTTTT. Protein product: CASKGTSGNTGELFF.

This clonotype was counted only a few times. The chain links TRBV29-1 to TRBJ2-2, with D maybe TRBD2 (6 bases). This CDR3 spans 15 amino acids. Per the germline V gene, CDR1 is SQVTM and CDR2 is ANQGSEA. V lost 0 bases, J lost 1 base, and 9 bases lay in between. The CDR3 bases are TGCAGCGTTGAAGATTGGGGAGGGAACACCGGGGAGCTGTTTTTT. It translates to CSVEDWGGNTGELFF.

The sample holds many counts of this clonotype. The chain joins TRBV28 to TRBJ1-5; 8 nucleotides line up with TRBD1. The CDR3 is 11 residues long. V dropped 10 bases and J dropped 7; count of bases not matched to a gene: 3. Looked up from germline, CDR1 is MDHEN and CDR2 is SYDVKM. CDR3 in amino acids: CATTGGQPQHF. In DNA, the CDR3 is TGTGCCACCACAGGGGGGCAGCCCCAGCATTTT. The full variable domain, completed using reference TRBV28 and TRBJ1-5, is DVKVTQSSRYLVKRTGEKVFLECVQDMDHENMFWYRQDPGLGLRLIYFSYDVKMKEKGDIPEGYSVSREKKERFSLILESASTNQTSMYLCATTGGQPQHFGDGTRLSIL.

This clonotype was counted many times. This sequence joins TRBV6-2 or TRBV6-3 and TRBJ2-3; D not certain. The germline CDR1 and CDR2 sequences are MNHEY and SVGEGT. V lost 2 bases to trimming and J lost 0 bases, with 9 bases between them. The CDR3 covers 15 residues. CDR3 bases: TGTGCCAGCAGTTACGCAGGTACCAGCACAGATACGCAGTATTTT. It encodes CASSYAGTSTDTQYF.

In its sample, this clonotype was seen many times. The chain couples TRBV28 to TRBJ2-7, with D perhaps given as TRBD1 or TRBD2 (6 bases each). The germline gives CDR1 MDHEN, CDR2 SYDVKM. The CDR3 contains 15 residues. Trimming removed 5 bases from V and 1 base from J, with 15 bases in between. The DNA of the CDR3 is TGTGCCAGCAGTATGTGGGGGGCCCTTTCCTACGAGCAGTACTTC. The encoded protein is CASSMWGALSYEQYF.

This clonotype has ten or more counts. The chain employs TRBV11-2 and TRBJ2-7, with 7 bases identical to TRBD1. CDR1 is SGHAT, CDR2 FQNNGV, per germline. The CDR3 is 14 residues long. Trimming cost V 1 base and J 7 bases; bases outside gene matches: 7. The CDR3 spells CASSLGRQGGEQYF. CDR3 nucleotides: TGTGCCAGCAGCTTAGGGCGACAGGGCGGTGAGCAGTACTTC.

In its sample, this clonotype was seen many times. The chain combines TRBV6-2 or TRBV6-3 with TRBJ2-7, with D hard to call. Germline loops: CDR1 MNHEY, CDR2 SVGEGT. The CDR3 is 13 residues long. With 5 bases removed from V and 5 bases from J, the gap between germline ends came to 13 bases. The CDR3 DNA sequence: TGTGCCAGCAGTCCCCCGTCCAGCAACGAGCAGTACTTC. It yields the protein CASSPPSSNEQYF.

This chain joins TRBV20-1 and TRBJ2-5, with TRBD1 matching 7 bases. The CDR3 has 16 amino acids. Germline V gives CDR1 DFQATT, CDR2 SNEGSKA (reference sequence). The junction had 18 bases not matched to a gene; V was cut back by 6 bases and J by 5 bases. The CDR3 coding sequence is TGCAGTGCCACACGGGGACAGCTAAACACGGGGGAGACCCAGTACTTC. It yields the protein CSATRGQLNTGETQYF.

This clonotype appeared many times. The chain joins TRBV27 to TRBJ2-7; D call uncertain. Trimming left V 8 bases short and J 11 bases short, with 19 bases between. The CDR3 is made up of 12 amino acids. Germline CDR1 and CDR2: MNHEY and SMNVEV (reference sequence). For the CDR3, the DNA is TGTGCCAGCTCCCCGGTGAAAGGTCGGGAGTACTTC. This gives the protein CASSPVKGREYF.

This clonotype was recorded at least ten times. The V and J genes are TRBV4-1 and TRBJ1-1; D is unresolved. The germline V and J ends were trimmed by 4 bases and 2 bases, with 14 bases remaining between them. Per germline, CDR1 MGHRA and CDR2 YSYEKL. The CDR3 sequence is 15 residues long. The CDR3 DNA reads TGCGCCAGCAGCCGAGCTTGGGCAGGTAACACTGAAGCTTTCTTT. Amino acids: CASSRAWAGNTEAFF.

This clonotype was detected a few times. The chain joins TRBV30 to TRBJ2-5; possibly TRBD1 for D (6 bases). The CDR3 has 18 residues. V lost 5 bases and J lost 5, with 30 bases in between. Germline V gives CDR1 GTSNPN, CDR2 SVGIG (reference sequence). The CDR3, as DNA: TGTGCCTGGCTACCCTCGGGACACCCCTCCCTCAGCCATGAGACCCAGTACTTC. Its protein product is CAWLPSGHPSLSHETQYF.

This clonotype was seen more than once but under ten times. A much larger clonotype is one base distant, so this may be a read error. Likely a read error: the CDR3 ends without its conserved phenylalanine or tryptophan. The V call is TRBV30, the J call TRBJ2-7, with 10 bases lining up with TRBD2. Germline V gene data show CDR1 as GTSNPN and CDR2 as SVGIG (reference sequence). The ends lost 2 bases at V and 6 bases at J; junction bases unmatched: 10. This CDR3 comprises 15 residues. CDR3 amino acids: CAWSPSGRARVEQYY. The CDR3 DNA reads TGTGCCTGGAGTCCCAGCGGGAGGGCCCGGGTCGAGCAGTACTAC.

This clonotype was observed at least ten times. The chain uses TRBV19 and TRBJ2-2; a weak D match, TRBD1 (5 bases). CDR3 size: 14 residues. Germline lookup yields CDR1 LNHDA and CDR2 SQIVND (reference sequence). Trimming cost V 6 bases and J 10 bases, with 18 bases left between them. The CDR3 loop reads CASSIGSGIAELFF. The CDR3 DNA is TGTGCCAGTAGCATCGGGTCAGGGATTGCGGAGCTGTTTTTT.

Many counts were recorded for this clonotype. The chain combines TRBV30 with TRBJ1-1; D is uncertain. The CDR3 loop spans 14 amino acids. Between the trimmed V and J ends, which lost 3 bases and 0 bases, there was a span of 11 bases. In germline, CDR1 is GTSNPN, CDR2 SVGIG (reference sequence). DNA of the CDR3: TGTGCCTGGAGAAGGTGGCAGATGAACACTGAAGCTTTCTTT. It codes for CAWRRWQMNTEAFF.

The sample holds many counts of this clonotype. The V call is TRBV28, the J call TRBJ1-5, with 7 bases matching TRBD1. V lost 4 bases to trimming and J lost 6 bases; unmatched junction nucleotides: 6. This CDR3 comprises 14 residues. CDR1 MDHEN and CDR2 SYDVKM come from the germline V gene. The CDR3 DNA sequence: TGTGCCAGCAGTTATACAGGGGTAGGTCAGCCCCAGCATTTT. Its translation is CASSYTGVGQPQHF. The variable domain in full, completed from reference TRBV28 and TRBJ1-5, reads DVKVTQSSRYLVKRTGEKVFLECVQDMDHENMFWYRQDPGLGLRLIYFSYDVKMKEKGDIPEGYSVSREKKERFSLILESASTNQTSMYLCASSYTGVGQPQHFGDGTRLSIL.

Ten or more counts support this clonotype. The rearrangement uses TRBV28 and TRBJ2-7; 7 positions agree with TRBD1. The V gene's germline CDR1 is MDHEN and CDR2 SYDVKM. J lost 7 bases, V lost 9 bases, and 12 bases had no gene match. The CDR3 length is 13 residues. The CDR3 nucleotides are TGTGCCAGTTGGGGACAGACGAGAGGGGAGCAGTACTTC. It specifies CASWGQTRGEQYF. Together with reference TRBV28 and TRBJ2-7, the CDR3 gives the full variable domain: DVKVTQSSRYLVKRTGEKVFLECVQDMDHENMFWYRQDPGLGLRLIYFSYDVKMKEKGDIPEGYSVSREKKERFSLILESASTNQTSMYLCASWGQTRGEQYFGPGTRLTVT.

Many counts were recorded for this clonotype. The chain joins TRBV6-2 or TRBV6-3 to TRBJ2-7, with a tentative D call TRBD1 (6 bases). V was pared by 6 bases and J by 2 bases, with 14 bases between. This CDR3 spans 14 amino acids. Per the germline V gene, CDR1 is MNHEY and CDR2 is SVGEGT. The CDR3: CASRYGQNPYEQYF. The CDR3 nucleotides read TGTGCCAGCAGGTACGGACAGAACCCCTACGAGCAGTACTTC.

The V and J genes are TRBV7-9 and TRBJ2-7, with D perhaps matching TRBD1 or TRBD2 (5 bases each). Germline V lookup: CDR1 SEHNR, CDR2 FQNEAQ (reference sequence). V lost 3 bases, J lost 3 bases, and 12 bases lay in between. The CDR3 sequence is 14 residues long. The CDR3 here is CASSLGPTRYEQYF. The CDR3 DNA reads TGTGCCAGCAGCTTGGGACCGACTCGCTACGAGCAGTACTTC.

Ten or more counts support this clonotype. The chain employs TRBV19 and TRBJ1-5; no firm D call. CDR3 size: 13 residues. Germline values: CDR1 LNHDA, CDR2 SQIVND (reference sequence). V dropped 1 base and J dropped 9 bases, with 10 bases sitting between them. CDR3 nucleotides: TGTGCCAGTAGTATAGGACCCAATACGCCCCAGCATTTT. It yields the protein CASSIGPNTPQHF.

This clonotype was seen repeatedly, ten times or more. This chain joins TRBV7-9 and TRBJ2-7, with D unclear. The germline V gene encodes CDR1 SEHNR and CDR2 FQNEAQ (reference sequence). The CDR3 length is 14 residues. The V and J ends lost 6 bases and 7 bases respectively, with 19 bases between them. CDR3 DNA: TGTGCCAGCAGTCCTGAACAATCCTACGAGGAGCAGTACTTC. Its translation: CASSPEQSYEEQYF. Complete variable domain (other parts from reference TRBV7-9 and TRBJ2-7): DTGVSQNPRHKITKRGQNVTFRCDPISEHNRLYWYRQTLGQGPEFLTYFQNEAQLEKSRLLSDRFSAERPKGSFSTLEIQRTEQGDSAMYLCASSPEQSYEEQYFGPGTRLTVT.